The rows below give T cell receptor beta chains drawn from one sample of a study of control samples from healthy donors and cancer patients. Generated by immunoSEQ multiplex PCR, the TCRdb table keeps only in-frame clones and is missing some. The data contain 400,000 to 450,000 clones, about nine tenths of them singletons. Sequencing used PBMCs. These receptors were obtained from a man aged 35-49 years with head and neck cancer. The CDR3 runs from the conserved cysteine through the conserved F or W. Fields, in order: clone size, J gene, V gene, D gene, CDR3 DNA, CDR3 protein. A D gene is named only where the DNA matches it firmly. Only part of the rows carry a size: once, few, many, or a class if the clone is expanded.

>once|TRBJ1-1|TRBV5-1|TRBD1
TGCGCCAGCAACCGACAGGGGGCGCCAGCCACTGAAGCTTTCTTT
CASNRQGAPATEAFF
>NA|TRBJ2-5|TRBV5-1|TRBD2
TGCGCCAGCAGCTCACTAGCGGGGGGCGACCAAGAGACCCAGTACTTC
CASSSLAGGDQETQYF
>NA|TRBJ1-2|TRBV6-1|NA
TGTGCCAGCAGTGAAGCCGACGTGGGCTTCTATGGCTACACCTTC
CASSEADVGFYGYTF
>NA|TRBJ2-1|TRBV7-2|NA
TGTGCCAGCAGCCTCGGGGAGAGCTCCTACAATGAGCAGTTCTTC
CASSLGESSYNEQFF
>NA|TRBJ2-3|TRBV9|NA
TGTGCCAGCAGCGTAGTAGGGGGGGGGACTCCAGGCCCAGATACGCAGTATTTT
CASSVVGGGTPGPDTQYF
>NA|TRBJ1-3|TRBV30|NA
TGTGCCTGGACAAAGACGGGACTTGGAAACACCATATATTTT
CAWTKTGLGNTIYF
>NA|TRBJ1-3|TRBV27|NA
TGTGCCAGCAGTCCAGGAGGAGGCGTGGACACCATATATTTT
CASSPGGGVDTIYF
>NA|TRBJ1-3|TRBV6-1|TRBD1
TGTGCCAGCAGTGCGGTTTGGACAGGGTTGATGGACACCATATATTTT
CASSAVWTGLMDTIYF
>NA|TRBJ1-2|TRBV2|NA
TGTGCCAGCAGGGATAACGGGGCCTCGATCGGCTACACCTTC
CASRDNGASIGYTF
>NA|TRBJ2-1|TRBV6-4|TRBD2
TGTGCCAGCAGTGACCCGCTAAGCGGGAGGGCCCATGAGCAGTTCTTC
CASSDPLSGRAHEQFF
>once|TRBJ1-5|TRBV7-8|TRBD1
TGTGCCAGCAGCCCGACCGGGACAGAATTTTATAGCAATCAGCCCCAGCATTTT
CASSPTGTEFYSNQPQHF
>NA|TRBJ2-5|TRBV21-1|NA
TGTGCCAGCAGCAAAGGAGGTCTTTACCAAGAGACCCAGTACTTC
CASSKGGLYQETQYF
>NA|TRBJ1-4|TRBV30|NA
TGTGCCTTAAACAGGGATCCGGTGGAAAAACTGTTTTTT
CALNRDPVEKLFF
>NA|TRBJ1-2|TRBV27|NA
TGTGCCAGCAGTTTAGGAGTGGGCTATGGCTACACCTTC
CASSLGVGYGYTF
>NA|TRBJ1-2|TRBV10-3|NA
TGTGCCATCAGTGAGTCGAGGGGGTCACAGGAGATTCGTGTCTATGGCTACACCTTC
CAISESRGSQEIRVYGYTF
>NA|TRBJ1-5|TRBV7-3|TRBD1
TGTGCCAGCGCACTAAGCTGGGAGGGGGCTGGGCAGCCCCAGCATTTT
CASALSWEGAGQPQHF
>NA|TRBJ2-2|TRBV10-3|TRBD1
TGTGCCATACGGGACAGGGAAAACACCGGGGAGCTGTTTTTT
CAIRDRENTGELFF
>NA|TRBJ1-3|TRBV7-2|NA
TGTGCCAGCAGCTTAGTGGCAGAAGCTGGAAACACCATATATTTT
CASSLVAEAGNTIYF
>NA|TRBJ2-5|TRBV11-1|NA
TGTGCCAGCAGTTCGCCGGGACGTACCCAAGAGACCCAGTACTTC
CASSSPGRTQETQYF
>NA|TRBJ2-5|TRBV5-5|TRBD2
TGTGCCAGCAGCCGCCTCGGGCTAGCGGGGGGGGAGACCCAGTACTTC
CASSRLGLAGGETQYF
>NA|TRBJ1-2|TRBV28|TRBD1
TGTGCCAGCAGTTCCCACGGACAGGGGAGAGGATTTGGCTACACCTTC
CASSSHGQGRGFGYTF
>NA|TRBJ1-2|TRBV27|NA
TGTGCCAGCAGTTTAGGGCCTGATTATGGCTACACCTTC
CASSLGPDYGYTF
>NA|TRBJ2-7|TRBV11-2|NA
TGTGCCAGCAGCCCCTCCTACGAGCAGTACTTC
CASSPSYEQYF
>few|TRBJ2-2|TRBV5-6|NA
TGTGCCAGCAGCTTAAAACAGCTATCGAACACCGGGGAGCTGTTTTTT
CASSLKQLSNTGELFF
>once|TRBJ2-1|TRBV30|NA
TGTGCCTGGAGCGGGGGGCCGGGTGAGCAGTTCTTC
CAWSGGPGEQFF
>NA|TRBJ1-5|TRBV4-1|NA
TGCGCCAGCAGCCAAGAGATAACGGGAACCCTTAATCAGCCCCAGCATTTT
CASSQEITGTLNQPQHF
>NA|TRBJ1-5|TRBV7-9|NA
TGTGCCAGCAGGTTGGGCGATCAGCCCCAGCATTTT
CASRLGDQPQHF
>NA|TRBJ2-5|TRBV7-2|NA
TGTGCCAGCAGCTTAGATTTGGCCGAGACCCAGTACTTC
CASSLDLAETQYF
>once|TRBJ1-6|TRBV19|NA
TGTGCCAATCCCGTCCAGCCCAGCGTCCCCCTCCACTTT
CANPVQPSVPLHF
>NA|TRBJ2-5|TRBV7-3|TRBD1
TGTGCCAGCAGCTACACCGGACAGGGAGAGACCCAGTACTTC
CASSYTGQGETQYF
>NA|TRBJ2-2|TRBV4-2|NA
TGTGCCAGCAGCCGGTCGACAGACGGGGAGCTGTTTTTT
CASSRSTDGELFF
>NA|TRBJ1-6|TRBV2|NA
TGTGCCAGCAGTGAATTCGGCAGGGTTTCACCCCTCCACTTT
CASSEFGRVSPLHF
>few|TRBJ1-2|TRBV12-3/TRBV12-4|NA
TGTGCCAGCAGCCCCGTGCGACGGTCCGGCTACACCTTC
CASSPVRRSGYTF
>NA|TRBJ2-2|TRBV11-1|NA
TGTGCCAGCGGCAGGGGGGCCGGGGAGCTGTTTTTT
CASGRGAGELFF
>NA|TRBJ1-3|TRBV30|NA
TGTGCCTGGACTAGGTCAGGGCTAAATTCTGGAAACACCATATATTTT
CAWTRSGLNSGNTIYF
>NA|TRBJ1-1|TRBV30|TRBD1
TGTGCCCTACAGGGGTTTGGAACTGAAGCTTTCTTT
CALQGFGTEAFF
>NA|TRBJ2-1|TRBV28|TRBD1
TGTGCCAGCAGTCAGTGGACAGGGGTTATGAATGAGCAGTTCTTC
CASSQWTGVMNEQFF
>NA|TRBJ2-1|TRBV6-4|NA
TGTGCCAGCAGTGACGGTCAGGGAAGTAGGAATGAGCAGTTCTTC
CASSDGQGSRNEQFF
>NA|TRBJ1-1|TRBV29-1|NA
TGCAGCGTTGAAACCGGGAACACTGAAGCTTTCTTT
CSVETGNTEAFF